Listed here are 8 T cell receptor beta chains from one sample, sequenced in a study of blood T cells in healthy people across ages. A J-beta primer mix and a sample-barcoded 5' primer were used in a second PCR of about 7 to 12 cycles. TCRdb called the 5' RACE reads again in MiXCR, with one record for every CDR3 protein. The data contain 730,000 or so distinct CDR3 sequences, approximately 39% of them singletons. The sample consisted of blood. The receptor set was obtained from a woman between 55 and 75 years old in good health.

The chain employs TRBV25-1 and TRBJ2-2, with D perhaps matching TRBD1 (7 bases). The CDR3 extends over 13 amino acids. Germline lookup yields CDR1 MGHDK and CDR2 SYGVNS. V lost 4 bases and J lost 7, with 10 bases in between. CDR3 sequence: CASSARGDGELFF. Written as DNA, the CDR3 is TGTGCCAGCAGTGCCAGGGGGGACGGGGAGCTGTTTTTT.

The sample holds a few counts of this clonotype. The gene calls are TRBV6-5 and TRBJ1-1; tentatively, D is TRBD1 (6 bases). CDR1 and CDR2 (germline): MNHEY, SVGAGI. The germline V and J ends were trimmed by 2 bases and 1 base, with 11 bases remaining between them. The CDR3 is made up of 15 amino acids. CDR3 sequence reads: CASSYHTGKNTEAFF. CDR3 nucleotide sequence: TGTGCCAGCAGTTACCATACAGGGAAGAACACTGAAGCTTTCTTT.

Regarding this clonotype: A read error is possible here, since a much larger clone lies one base away. This rearrangement joins TRBV12-3 or TRBV12-4 to TRBJ2-3; 8 nucleotides agree with TRBD2. The length of the CDR3 is 14 residues. CDR3 protein: CASRLSGGADAQYF. The CDR3 DNA reads TGTGCCAGCAGACTGAGCGGGGGCGCAGATGCGCAGTATTTT.

A note on this clonotype: A much larger clonotype is one base distant, so this may be a read error. The chain couples TRBV29-1 to TRBJ2-3, with D possibly being TRBD1 (7 bases). The CDR3 is 13 amino acids. Germline values: CDR1 SQVTM, CDR2 ANQGSEA. The CDR3 loop reads CRGIKGQPDTQYF. The CDR3 nucleotides are TGCCGCGGGATAAAGGGACAGCCAGATACGCAGTATTTT.

The chain employs TRBV6-5 and TRBJ2-5; a possible D gene is TRBD1 (6 bases). The assigned J gene may be wrong: the sequence end matches TRBJ2-7 better. Germline CDR1 MNHEY, CDR2 SVGAGI. This CDR3 is built from 16 residues. CDR3 loop: CASSYSVSGHSYEQYF. Written as DNA, the CDR3 is TGTGCCAGCAGTTACTCCGTCTCGGGACACTCCTACGAGCAGTACTTC.

V is TRBV7-2 and J is TRBJ2-1; 9 bases agree with TRBD2. The germline gives CDR1 SGHTA, CDR2 FQGNSA. This CDR3 has 15 amino acids. With V trimmed by 2 bases and J by 9 bases, 8 bases remained unmatched. CDR3 DNA sequence: TGTGCCAGCAGCTTAATGGCTAGCGGGGTTCGTGAGCAGTTCTTC. It translates to CASSLMASGVREQFF.

This clonotype was recorded only once. The chain couples TRBV5-1 to TRBJ2-1, with D unclear. V lost 7 bases to trimming and J lost 7 bases, with 12 bases between them. The CDR3 is made up of 12 amino acids. Germline CDR1 reads SGHRS; CDR2 reads YFSETQ. CDR3 DNA: TGCGCCAGCGAAGGCCCCGGGAATGAGCAGTTCTTC. It encodes CASEGPGNEQFF.

CDR3 in DNA: TGCAGCGTTGAACAGGGGGATCCCTACGAGCAGTACTTC. Translation: CSVEQGDPYEQYF. V usage is TRBV29-1 and J usage is TRBJ2-7, with 7 bases identical to TRBD1. Germline V gene sequence: CDR1 SQVTM, CDR2 ANQGSEA. The CDR3 runs to 13 residues. The J segment lost 2 bases and the V segment lost 2 bases, leaving 3 bases of the junction unmatched.